Shown below are 6 T cell receptor beta chains from a single sample sequenced in a study of T cells in localized non-small cell lung cancer. The protocol was immunoSEQ multiplex PCR, while the TCRdb copy is restricted to in-frame clones and leaves out a portion. This table holds around 94,000 clones, roughly 90% found once. The source was peripheral blood, collected before any cancer treatment. The receptors originated from a man aged 35 to 69 with stage I squamous cell lung carcinoma.

CDR3 DNA sequence: TGTGCCAGCAGCTTAATTGGGGGGTCCCAGCCCCAGCATTTT. Translated: CASSLIGGSQPQHF. This rearrangement joins TRBV7-3 to TRBJ1-5, with a weak D call TRBD1 (5 bases). This CDR3 comprises 14 residues. CDR1 and CDR2 (germline): SGHTA, FQGTGA. V lost 1 base, J lost 7 bases, and 11 bases lay in between. The full variable domain, rest sourced from reference TRBV7-3 and TRBJ1-5, is GAGVSQTPSNKVTEKGKYVELRCDPISGHTALYWYRQSLGQGPEFLIYFQGTGAADDSGLPNDRFFAVRPEGSVSTLKIQRTERGDSAVYLCASSLIGGSQPQHFGDGTRLSIL.

The gene calls are TRBV2 and TRBJ2-5; D is perhaps TRBD1 or TRBD2 (6 bases each). V was trimmed by 6 bases and J by 6 bases, leaving 14 bases between them. The length of the CDR3 is 13 residues. Per the germline V gene, CDR1 is SNHLY and CDR2 is FYNNEI. CDR3 sequence (DNA): TGTGCCAGCAGCGAATGGGGGGCGAAGACCCAGTACTTC. Protein product: CASSEWGAKTQYF.

This chain joins TRBV18 and TRBJ1-1; D is possibly TRBD1 (5 bases). Germline CDR1 and CDR2: KGHSH and LQKENI. The CDR3 length is 15 residues. The V end lost 1 base, the J end lost 1 base, and 10 bases lay between the germline ends. The CDR3 protein is CASSPRGISNTEAFF. CDR3 coding DNA: TGTGCCAGCTCACCACGGGGCATCTCGAACACTGAAGCTTTCTTT.

The chain carries TRBV7-2 and TRBJ2-7; tentatively, D is TRBD1 (6 bases). This CDR3 spans 14 amino acids. Between the trimmed V and J ends, which lost 2 bases and 2 bases, there was a span of 10 bases. The germline CDR1 and CDR2 sequences are SGHTA and FQGNSA. CDR3 bases: TGTGCCAGCAGCTTAACGGGACAAGCCTACGAGCAGTACTTC. Protein product: CASSLTGQAYEQYF.

This clone showed up just once. CDR3 coding DNA: TGTGCCAGTACTGGGCGGAACAATGAGCAGTTCTTC. Translated: CASTGRNNEQFF. The chain is built from TRBV19 and TRBJ2-1; D is uncertain. Per germline, CDR1 LNHDA and CDR2 SQIVND (reference sequence). Trimming shortened V by 7 bases and J by 5 bases, and 9 bases separated the two germline ends. The CDR3 loop spans 12 amino acids.

The chain combines TRBV7-2 with TRBJ1-2, with a possible D match to TRBD1 (5 bases). The CDR3 loop spans 16 amino acids. The germline V gene encodes CDR1 SGHTA and CDR2 FQGNSA. With 1 base removed from V and 3 bases from J, the gap between germline ends came to 15 bases. CDR3 in DNA: TGTGCCAGCAGCTTAGTAGAGGGACGTTTTGACTATGGCTACACCTTC. Translation gives CASSLVEGRFDYGYTF.